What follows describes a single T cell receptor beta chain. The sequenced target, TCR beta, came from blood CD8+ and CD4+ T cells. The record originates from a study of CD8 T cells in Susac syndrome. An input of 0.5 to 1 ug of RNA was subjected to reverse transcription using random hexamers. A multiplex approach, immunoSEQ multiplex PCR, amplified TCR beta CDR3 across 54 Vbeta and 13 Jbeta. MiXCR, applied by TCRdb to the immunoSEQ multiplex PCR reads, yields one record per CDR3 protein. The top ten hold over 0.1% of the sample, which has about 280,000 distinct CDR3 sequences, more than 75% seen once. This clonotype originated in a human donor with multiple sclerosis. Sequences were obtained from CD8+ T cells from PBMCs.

The CDR3 DNA follows: TGTGCCTGGAGTCCTAGCGGGAGTTGGCATGAGCAGTTCTTC. It translates to CAWSPSGSWHEQFF. The gene calls are TRBV30 and TRBJ2-1; 10 bases align to TRBD2. CDR1 is GTSNPN and CDR2 is SVGIG in the germline V gene (reference sequence). The length of the CDR3 is 14 residues. V shed 2 bases, J shed 8 bases, and the junction held 6 bases outside the gene matches.